These 30 T cell receptor beta chains were sequenced from one sample in a study of low-dose radiotherapy and immunotherapy resistance in tumors. TRAV- and TRBV-specific primers were used for first-strand cDNA, which covered alpha and beta chains. PCR amplification of the TCRs was performed with Phusion for 20 PCR cycles, and it relied on a constant-region primer together with a V-primer adapter. TCRdb independently ran MiXCR on the reads; one entry per CDR3 protein. The repertoire holds tens of thousands of distinct CDR3 sequences, with roughly 19% as singletons. Indicated time point: before trial treatment. Sequenced material: PBMCs, taken before treatment. These receptors were collected from a male donor with prostate cancer.

This clonotype has ten or more counts. The V gene is TRBV5-4, the J gene TRBJ2-5; 9 bases align to TRBD1. The CDR3 sequence is 16 residues long. V dropped 4 bases and J dropped 0; count of bases not matched to a gene: 7. The germline V gene encodes CDR1 SGHNT and CDR2 YYREEE (reference sequence). The CDR3 sequence is CASSPDRGGYQETQYF. The DNA of the CDR3 is TGTGCCAGCAGCCCCGACAGGGGGGGGTACCAAGAGACCCAGTACTTC.

With regard to this clonotype: A far larger clone lies a single base away; this is likely a read error. The chain has TRBV6-8 and TRBJ2-1; 9 nucleotides line up with TRBD1. The junction had 14 bases not matched to a gene; V was cut back by 4 bases and J by 13 bases. The CDR3 sequence is 15 residues long. CDR1 is MNHGY and CDR2 is SAAAGT in the germline V gene. CDR3 in DNA: TGTGCCAGCAGTTCCGTGGGACAGGGAGCGGAGACCCAGTTCTTC. Protein: CASSSVGQGAETQFF.

This clonotype was seen a few times. The chain joins TRBV5-1 to TRBJ1-2; D unresolved. Trimming cost V 5 bases and J 4 bases, with 12 bases left between them. CDR1 is SGHRS, CDR2 YFSETQ, per germline. CDR3 size: 13 residues. This CDR3 is CASRGTEGYGYTF. The CDR3 nucleotides are TGCGCCAGCAGGGGCACAGAGGGCTATGGCTACACCTTC.

This clonotype occurred many times. The chain uses TRBV27 and TRBJ2-1; 7 positions match TRBD2. This CDR3 spans 15 amino acids. J gave up 4 bases and V 3 bases, and 6 bases lay outside the gene matches. Germline CDR1 and CDR2: MNHEY and SMNVEV (reference sequence). This chain's CDR3 is CASSLGLAEYNEQFF. In nucleotides, the CDR3 is TGTGCCAGCAGTTTGGGGCTAGCGGAATACAATGAGCAGTTCTTC.

This clonotype was seen repeatedly, ten times or more. The chain recombines TRBV18 with TRBJ2-1, with 7 bases matching TRBD1. The ends lost 3 bases at V and 2 bases at J; junction bases unmatched: 1. The CDR3 runs to 14 residues. In germline, CDR1 is KGHSH, CDR2 LQKENI. CDR3 coding DNA: TGTGCCAGCTCACCTACAGGGGCCTACAATGAGCAGTTCTTC. It encodes CASSPTGAYNEQFF.

Ten or more counts support this clonotype. This chain links TRBV5-1 with TRBJ2-5; 10 bases are a match to TRBD2. V lost 2 bases and J lost 3; bases outside the gene matches: 7. CDR3 length: 16 residues. In germline, CDR1 is SGHRS, CDR2 YFSETQ. The CDR3 nucleotides are TGCGCCAGCAGCTTCCTAGCGGGGGCTGGGGAAGAGACCCAGTACTTC. This translates into CASSFLAGAGEETQYF.

Many counts were recorded for this clonotype. The chain couples TRBV5-5 to TRBJ2-5, with D perhaps TRBD1 or TRBD2 (5 bases each). The CDR3 is made up of 15 amino acids. V lost 2 bases to trimming and J lost 4 bases, with 15 bases between them. CDR1 SGHKS and CDR2 YYEKEE come from the germline V gene (reference sequence). The CDR3 is CASSFSGPLGETQYF. CDR3 sequence (DNA): TGTGCCAGCAGCTTCTCGGGACCCCTGGGAGAGACCCAGTACTTC.

The chain joins TRBV19 to TRBJ2-7, with 9 bases matching TRBD2. CDR3 size: 14 residues. Losses at the gene ends were 4 bases for V and 2 bases for J; bases not matched to a gene: 3. The germline V gene has CDR1 LNHDA and CDR2 SQIVND (reference sequence). CDR3 DNA: TGTGCCAGTAGTAGAGCGGGGGGCCCCTACGAGCAGTACTTC. Amino acid sequence: CASSRAGGPYEQYF.

This clonotype was observed at least ten times. The chain has TRBV10-2 and TRBJ1-6; 7 bases match TRBD1. Trimming cost V 6 bases and J 8 bases; bases outside gene matches: 7. The CDR3 runs 14 residues. Germline values: CDR1 WSHSY, CDR2 SAAADI. The CDR3 here is CASSATGDDSPLHF. CDR3 DNA sequence: TGCGCCAGCAGCGCCACAGGGGACGATTCACCCCTCCACTTT.

This clonotype appeared many times. One end of the junction is discordant with germline, which a read error may explain. This chain uses TRBV6-1 with TRBJ1-6; D not resolved. Germline V gene lookup returns CDR1 MNHNS and CDR2 SASEGT. CDR3 size: 12 residues. This chain's CDR3 is CAISDVLSPLHF. The DNA of the CDR3 is TGTGCCATCAGTGACGTTCTTTCACCCCTCCACTTT.

The sample holds many counts of this clonotype. The V call is TRBV20-1, the J call TRBJ2-7; the D gene could be TRBD1 or TRBD2 (5 bases each). Trimming pared 3 bases from V and 11 bases from J, leaving 23 bases between. The CDR3 is 14 residues long. Per the germline V gene, CDR1 is DFQATT and CDR2 is SNEGSKA (reference sequence). DNA for the CDR3: TGCAGTGCTAGGTACCAGGGCCAGGTCCGAGGGGAGTACTTC. It yields the protein CSARYQGQVRGEYF.

The table lists this clonotype with many counts. The chain has TRBV3-1 and TRBJ2-7, with D unresolved. Trimming took 3 bases from V and 5 from J, leaving 23 bases between them. CDR1 is LGHDT and CDR2 is YNNKEL in the germline V gene (reference sequence). The CDR3 is 17 residues long. DNA of the CDR3: TGTGCCAGCAGCCACAACCGAGCGCAGAGCCGTATCCACGAGCAGTACTTC. This codes for CASSHNRAQSRIHEQYF.

This clonotype showed up many times. Mismatch with germline at one junction end may stem from a read error. This chain joins TRBV20-1 and TRBJ1-6; D is uncertain. In germline, CDR1 is DFQATT, CDR2 SNEGSKA (reference sequence). CDR3 length: 14 residues. The CDR3 is CSARGSLTNSPLHF. The CDR3 DNA follows: TGCAGTGCCAGAGGTTCACTCACTAATTCACCCCTCCACTTT.

Ten or more counts support this clonotype. The rearrangement uses TRBV7-2 and TRBJ2-7; tentative D call: TRBD1 (6 bases). This CDR3 has 14 residues. V lost 4 bases and J lost 2, with 12 bases in between. Germline assignment: CDR1 SGHTA and CDR2 FQGNSA. The CDR3 region is CASSSYRATYEQYF. CDR3 DNA: TGTGCCAGCAGCTCCTACAGGGCAACCTACGAGCAGTACTTC. The whole variable domain, filled in from reference TRBV7-2 and TRBJ2-7, reads GAGVSQSPSNKVTEKGKDVELRCDPISGHTALYWYRQSLGQGLEFLIYFQGNSAPDKSGLPSDRFSAERTGGSVSTLTIQRTQQEDSAVYLCASSSYRATYEQYFGPGTRLTVT.

This clonotype was counted at least ten times. The chain recombines TRBV30 with TRBJ2-5, with 11 bases matching TRBD2. The CDR3 has 16 residues. Losses at the gene ends were 1 base for V and 3 bases for J; bases not matched to a gene: 7. Germline-derived CDR1 and CDR2 are GTSNPN and SVGIG (reference sequence). CDR3 nucleotides: TGTGCCTGGAGTGAAGGTGGTAGCGGGGGGGAAGAGACCCAGTACTTC. Translated: CAWSEGGSGGEETQYF.

This clonotype occurred a few times. The J gene is TRBJ1-2, the V gene TRBV20-1; a weak D match, TRBD1 (5 bases). CDR1 and CDR2 (germline): DFQATT, SNEGSKA (reference sequence). This CDR3 has 11 amino acids. Trimming removed 7 bases from V and 2 bases from J, with 8 bases in between. The CDR3 reads CSVGGNYGYTF. CDR3 nucleotides: TGCAGTGTGGGGGGGAACTATGGCTACACCTTC.

Regarding this clonotype: A far larger clone is a single base away, which makes a read error likely. This chain joins TRBV7-9 and TRBJ2-2, with D maybe TRBD2 (5 bases). The germline V gene has CDR1 SEHNR and CDR2 FQNEAQ (reference sequence). The CDR3 consists of 16 residues. For the CDR3, the DNA is TGTGTCAGCAGCTCGGAGCGGAGCGCTAACACCGGGGAGCTGTTTTTT. Translating it yields CVSSSERSANTGELFF.

This clonotype was seen repeatedly, ten times or more. This sequence joins TRBV6-4 and TRBJ1-5; D remains ambiguous. The germline gives CDR1 MRHNA, CDR2 SNTAGT. There are 22 residues in the CDR3. V gave up 11 bases and J gave up 4 bases, with 42 bases separating them. As DNA, the CDR3 is TGTGCCGGGCAGGACGCCTCAATCAGCCCCAGCACATTGGTCTCCCCAAATCAGCCCCAGCATTTT. Translated: CAGQDASISPSTLVSPNQPQHF.

Concerning this clonotype: Since a far larger clone is one base different, this is likely a read error. As the CDR3 is not closed by the conserved phenylalanine or tryptophan, this likely results from a read error. This chain joins TRBV6-6 and TRBJ2-6; unclear D gene. Germline values: CDR1 MNHNY, CDR2 SVGAGI (reference sequence). CDR3 length equals 15 residues. V was clipped by 6 bases and J by 0 bases, with 9 bases between them. The CDR3 loop reads CASSVTLSGANVLTY. The CDR3 DNA is TGTGCCAGCAGCGTGACCCTCTCTGGGGCCAACGTCCTGACTTAC.

This clonotype was observed many times. This sequence joins TRBV10-2 and TRBJ2-3; D assignment may be TRBD1 or TRBD2 (5 bases each). The length of the CDR3 is 14 residues. CDR1 is WSHSY and CDR2 is SAAADI in the germline V gene. V lost 0 bases and J 8 bases, leaving 12 bases between the germline ends. CDR3 residues: CASSESGEGGTQYF. The CDR3 nucleotides are TGCGCCAGCAGTGAGTCGGGGGAAGGCGGTACGCAGTATTTT.

In this sample, this clonotype turned up many times. The chain recombines TRBV28 with TRBJ2-7; tentative D call: TRBD2 (7 bases). The V end lost 8 bases, the J end lost 0 bases, and 14 bases lay between the germline ends. Germline loops: CDR1 MDHEN, CDR2 SYDVKM. The length of the CDR3 is 14 residues. The CDR3: CASGGGGTSYEQYF. For the CDR3, the DNA is TGTGCCAGCGGGGGCGGGGGAACCTCCTACGAGCAGTACTTC.

As regards this clonotype: This likely reflects a read error, since a far larger clone is one base away. The V gene is TRBV13, the J gene TRBJ1-5; TRBD1 matches 7 bases. The length of the CDR3 is 20 residues. Looked up from germline, CDR1 is PRHDT and CDR2 is FYEKMQ (reference sequence). J lost 5 bases, V lost 6 bases, and 25 bases had no gene match. The CDR3 sequence: CASSEARPQQGGGLDQPQHF. In DNA, the CDR3 is TGTGCCAGCAGTGAAGCTCGGCCCCAACAGGGAGGGGGCCTAGATCAGCCCCAGCATTTT.

As to this clonotype: This sequence is one base from a far larger clone and is likely a read error. This chain links TRBV5-8 with TRBJ1-1, with TRBD1 as a possible D gene (5 bases). V lost 3 bases, J lost 11 bases, and 14 bases lay in between. Per germline, CDR1 SGHTS and CDR2 YDEGEE. The length of the CDR3 is 12 residues. Written as DNA, the CDR3 is TGTGCCAGCAGCTACGGGGGGAGCTGTGCTTTCTTT. It is translated as CASSYGGSCAFF.

This clonotype was found many times. CDR3 nucleotide sequence: TGTGCCAGCAGCTCAAACCGGGACAGCGAGGAAGCTTTCTTT. It codes for CASSSNRDSEEAFF. The chain employs TRBV11-2 and TRBJ1-1; 7 bases are a match to TRBD1. CDR3 size: 14 residues. V shed 4 bases and J 8 bases; nucleotides not matched to a gene: 10. Germline values: CDR1 SGHAT, CDR2 FQNNGV.

V is TRBV7-9 and J is TRBJ1-2; D is perhaps TRBD1 (6 bases). The CDR3 length is 17 residues. V was trimmed by 5 bases and J by 1 base, leaving 20 bases between them. The V gene's germline CDR1 is SEHNR and CDR2 FQNEAQ (reference sequence). DNA of the CDR3: TGTGCCAGCAGCCCCCAAGGGGGATCCAGACGTAACTATGGCTACACCTTC. Protein: CASSPQGGSRRNYGYTF.

This chain connects TRBV7-3 to TRBJ2-2, with 10 bases identical to TRBD2. From germline, CDR1 is SGHTA and CDR2 FQGTGA. This CDR3 region has 15 residues. V was clipped by 5 bases and J by 3 bases; unmatched bases: 3. The CDR3 DNA follows: TGTGCCAGCAGCATTGGACTAGCGGACACCGGGGAGCTGTTTTTT. This codes for CASSIGLADTGELFF.

The sample holds many counts of this clonotype. The V call is TRBV11-2, the J call TRBJ2-1; no clear D. This CDR3 comprises 14 residues. Trimming removed 5 bases at V and 6 bases at J, with 14 bases between. Germline CDR1 and CDR2: SGHAT and FQNNGV. CDR3 in DNA: TGTGCCAGCAGCCACGCACGGTGGCCCAATGAGCAGTTCTTC. It encodes CASSHARWPNEQFF.

This clonotype was recorded at least ten times. The chain uses TRBV5-1 and TRBJ2-1; no reliable D call. V shed 5 bases and J shed 5 bases, with 11 bases lying between them. CDR3 length: 13 amino acids. Looked up from germline, CDR1 is SGHRS and CDR2 is YFSETQ. The CDR3 DNA reads TGCGCCAGCAGGCGGCCCCCCAACAATGAGCAGTTCTTC. Translation: CASRRPPNNEQFF.

This clonotype has at least ten counts. The rearrangement links TRBV20-1 to TRBJ2-3; 7 bases fit TRBD2. The CDR3 is 15 residues long. Per the germline V gene, CDR1 is DFQATT and CDR2 is SNEGSKA (reference sequence). Germline trimming cut 6 bases from V and 3 bases from J; bases unmatched to any gene: 12. The CDR3 reads CSANSRPGGTDTQYF. Written as DNA, the CDR3 is TGCAGTGCCAACAGTCGGCCGGGGGGTACAGATACGCAGTATTTT.

This clonotype occurred many times. The genes are TRBV7-8 and TRBJ1-1, with D unresolved. V lost 2 bases and J lost 1, with 5 bases in between. In germline, CDR1 is SGHVS, CDR2 FQNEAQ. The CDR3 totals 13 residues. For the CDR3, the DNA is TGTGCCAGCAGCTTATTGGGGAACACTGAAGCTTTCTTT. Translation: CASSLLGNTEAFF.